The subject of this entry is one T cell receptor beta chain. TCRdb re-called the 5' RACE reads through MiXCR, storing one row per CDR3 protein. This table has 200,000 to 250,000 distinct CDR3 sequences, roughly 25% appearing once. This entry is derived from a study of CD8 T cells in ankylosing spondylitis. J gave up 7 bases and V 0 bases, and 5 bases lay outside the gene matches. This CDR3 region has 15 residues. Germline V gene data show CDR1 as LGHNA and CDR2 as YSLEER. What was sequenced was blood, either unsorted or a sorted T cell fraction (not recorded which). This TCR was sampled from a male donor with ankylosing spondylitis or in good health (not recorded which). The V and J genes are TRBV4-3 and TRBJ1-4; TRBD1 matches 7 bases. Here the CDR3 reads CASSQDYRGGEKLFF. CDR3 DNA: TGCGCCAGCAGCCAAGATTACAGGGGAGGTGAAAAACTGTTTTTT.